Many counts were recorded for the clone carrying this TCR beta chain. The antigen remains undetermined. The data are from a study of T cells in Graves' hyperthyroidism and ophthalmopathy. The study, taken as a whole, reports: Blood samples included most of the expanded thyroid clonotypes exceeding 0.001. Ophthalmopathy could be told apart from stable hyperthyroidism with a 13 V-J model.

Germline CDR1 SGHRS, CDR2 YFSETQ. The CDR3 covers 14 residues. V lost 0 bases to trimming and J lost 1 base, with 7 bases between them. TCR beta CDR3 region amplification was performed from RNA transcripts. HTBI primers were the set used in a first-round RT-PCR of the TCR CDR3. TCRdb independently ran MiXCR on the multiplex PCR reads; one entry per CDR3 protein. The profile shows 220,000 or so distinct CDR3 sequences, around 15% of them singletons. Sequencing used blood. The source of this sequence is a woman under 30 with Graves' ophthalmopathy. The chain has TRBV5-1 and TRBJ2-5, with D unclear. CDR3 region: CASSLAGPQETQYF. The CDR3 DNA follows: TGCGCCAGCAGCTTGGCCGGACCCCAAGAGACCCAGTACTTC.